The source of this T cell receptor (beta chain) is a study of blood T cell repertoires in COVID-19. About the research overall: Acute and convalescent COVID-19 samples came from the United States, Italy and Spain.

The V gene's germline CDR1 is SEHNR and CDR2 FQNEAQ (reference sequence). Trimming took 3 bases from V and 7 from J, leaving 19 bases between them. The CDR3 loop spans 16 amino acids. Enrollment of patients from Seattle took place during active infection, with longitudinal follow-up. As handled by the study authors: From reference gene primer amplification, estimates of nucleated cell counts were derived. Method: immunoSEQ multiplex PCR; TCRdb's copy keeps in-frame clones and lacks some. V, J and clone size are those of that table, while D and trimming were read from the DNA. The data hold about 56,000 clones, with roughly 72% observed a single time.

The chain links TRBV7-9 to TRBJ2-1, with D possibly TRBD1 on 8 matching bases. The sequence came from a woman between 70 and 85 years old with COVID-19, enrolled during active disease. Sequencing was performed on peripheral blood. The CDR3 spells CASSFRPGQGGNEQFF. For the CDR3, the DNA is TGTGCCAGCAGCTTTCGTCCCGGACAGGGAGGGAATGAGCAGTTCTTC.